This T cell receptor beta chain appears in the sequencing data of a study of T cells in Graves' hyperthyroidism and ophthalmopathy. RNA transcripts provided the source from which TCR beta CDR3 regions were amplified. HTBI primers were the set used in a first-round RT-PCR of the TCR CDR3. MiXCR, run by TCRdb on the multiplex PCR reads, gives a single entry per CDR3 protein. The table includes 500,000 to 750,000 distinct CDR3 sequences, around 45% detected once. Findings of the study overall: The model made its ophthalmopathy prediction, and onset followed a median about 6.8 months later.

This clonotype appeared many times. The antigen is not known. The CDR3 has 15 residues. V was pared by 7 bases and J by 3 bases, with 9 bases of the junction left unmatched. Germline V lookup: CDR1 SEHNR, CDR2 FQNEAQ (reference sequence). Material: peripheral blood or thyroid tissue (not recorded which). This clonotype was sampled from a woman under 30 with Graves' hyperthyroidism. V usage is TRBV7-9 and J usage is TRBJ1-3, with 7 bases lining up with TRBD1. The CDR3: CASTPSGTDGNTIYF. The CDR3 nucleotides are TGTGCCAGCACCCCATCTGGGACAGATGGAAACACCATATATTTT.